This entry lists 32 T cell receptor beta chains sequenced from one sample in a study of cytomegalovirus exposure and HLA in healthy donors. The method was immunoSEQ multiplex PCR; TCRdb's version includes in-frame clones alone and lacks a portion of them. The sample lists roughly 170,000 clones; about 80% were seen once. The sequencing input was PBMCs. The receptor set was obtained from a woman aged 18-29 years in good health and CMV-seropositive.

The rearrangement links TRBV29-1 to TRBJ2-5, with a tentative D call TRBD2 (5 bases). V dropped 1 base and J dropped 0 bases, with 18 bases sitting between them. The CDR3 is 17 residues long. Per germline, CDR1 SQVTM and CDR2 ANQGSEA. This CDR3 reads CSVEGDITADNQETQYF. The CDR3 DNA is TGCAGCGTTGAAGGGGATATTACAGCGGATAACCAAGAGACCCAGTACTTC.

The chain has TRBV7-2 and TRBJ1-2; D gene uncertain. Germline assignment: CDR1 SGHTA and CDR2 FQGNSA. This CDR3 contains 14 residues. The ends were cut back, 0 bases at V and 2 bases at J, with 7 bases in the middle. The CDR3 sequence: CASSLAGRNYGYTF. The CDR3 region has the DNA TGTGCCAGCAGCTTAGCGGGCAGAAACTATGGCTACACCTTC.

The chain joins TRBV27 to TRBJ2-3; 9 nucleotides match TRBD2. V gave up 2 bases and J gave up 5 bases; unmatched junction bases: 2. The CDR3 is 14 residues long. Germline V CDR1 and CDR2: MNHEY, SMNVEV (reference sequence). The CDR3 DNA follows: TGTGCCAGCAGTTTAGCGGGGGGGCGAGATACGCAGTATTTT. It specifies CASSLAGGRDTQYF.

This rearrangement joins TRBV6-1 to TRBJ1-1; D unresolved. The V gene lost 2 bases and the J gene lost 1 base, with 11 bases spanning the gap. Germline lookup yields CDR1 MNHNS and CDR2 SASEGT. The CDR3 is 15 residues long. The CDR3 DNA is TGTGCCAGCAGTGAACGGATCCTAGGGAACACTGAAGCTTTCTTT. Translated, it gives CASSERILGNTEAFF.

This chain links TRBV6-1 with TRBJ1-2; D may be TRBD1 (5 bases). Looked up from germline, CDR1 is MNHNS and CDR2 is SASEGT. V was pared by 6 bases and J by 9 bases, with 8 bases between. The CDR3 runs 10 residues. The CDR3 loop reads CASRVDSYTF. CDR3 nucleotide sequence: TGTGCCAGCAGGGTGGACAGCTACACCTTC.

This chain connects TRBV7-2 to TRBJ2-7; 13 positions match TRBD2. Trimming cost V 4 bases and J 6 bases; bases outside gene matches: 9. Germline-derived CDR1 and CDR2 are SGHTA and FQGNSA. The CDR3 runs to 16 residues. Written as DNA, the CDR3 is TGTGCCAGCAGCTCAATACTAGCGGGGGGGCTGAGCGAGCAGTACTTC. Translation: CASSSILAGGLSEQYF.

J is TRBJ1-3 and V is TRBV4-2; no definite D call. The CDR3 contains 15 residues. V dropped 4 bases and J dropped 4 bases, with 14 bases sitting between them. Germline V gene lookup returns CDR1 LGHNA and CDR2 YNFKEQ. CDR3 in amino acids: CASSPSFREGNTIYF. The CDR3 nucleotides read TGTGCCAGCAGCCCAAGTTTCCGGGAAGGAAACACCATATATTTT.

This clone was recorded once. The V gene is TRBV5-1, the J gene TRBJ2-7; 9 bases are a match to TRBD1. Germline V lookup: CDR1 SGHRS, CDR2 YFSETQ. The CDR3 length is 15 residues. V lost 4 bases, J lost 6 bases, and 11 bases stayed unmatched. CDR3 bases: TGCGCCAGCAGCCTCGCCCCGGGACAGGGCGGCGAGCAGTACTTC. Translating gives CASSLAPGQGGEQYF.

This clone was counted a few times. The V call is TRBV27, the J call TRBJ2-7, with 7 nucleotides matching TRBD1. The CDR3 covers 14 residues. Germline V lookup: CDR1 MNHEY, CDR2 SMNVEV (reference sequence). J was trimmed by 0 bases and V by 6 bases; bases with no gene match: 5. Here the CDR3 DNA reads TGTGCCAGCAGCTACACAGGGGTCTCCTACGAGCAGTACTTC. The encoded protein is CASSYTGVSYEQYF.

V usage is TRBV7-6 and J usage is TRBJ2-6; TRBD1 matches 8 bases. This CDR3 has 20 residues. The junction had 16 bases not matched to a gene; V was cut back by 4 bases and J by 2 bases. The germline V gene has CDR1 SGHVS and CDR2 FNYEAQ. The CDR3 DNA follows: TGTGCCAGCAGCTCCGGGGGCAGGGGGCAATACTGGACTGGGGCCAACGTCCTGACTTTC. Its protein product is CASSSGGRGQYWTGANVLTF.

The genes are TRBV19 and TRBJ2-2; possible D gene TRBD2, 6 bases. The germline V gene encodes CDR1 LNHDA and CDR2 SQIVND (reference sequence). The CDR3 runs 14 residues. V was cut by 6 bases and J by 5 bases, with 13 bases left in between. CDR3 in DNA: TGTGCCAGTAGAGACGAGGGGAGGACCGGGGAGCTGTTTTTT. Translated: CASRDEGRTGELFF.

As for this clone: The sample holds other DNA sequences that translate to the same CDR3. The chain combines TRBV2 with TRBJ1-1, with D perhaps matching TRBD1 (5 bases). Germline-derived CDR1 and CDR2 are SNHLY and FYNNEI. CDR3 length: 12 residues. V was trimmed by 7 bases and J by 1 base, leaving 7 bases between them. CDR3 sequence reads: CASNQGNTEAFF. The DNA of the CDR3 is TGTGCCAGCAACCAGGGGAACACTGAAGCTTTCTTT.

The chain joins TRBV4-2 to TRBJ1-2; D gene unclear. Germline V gene lookup returns CDR1 LGHNA and CDR2 YNFKEQ. The CDR3 loop spans 13 amino acids. V gave up 6 bases and J gave up 3 bases, with 11 bases separating them. The CDR3 loop reads CASRAVSHYGYTF. CDR3 DNA sequence: TGTGCCAGCAGGGCAGTAAGTCACTATGGCTACACCTTC.

The chain joins TRBV2 to TRBJ1-6; TRBD1 matches 8 bases. In germline, CDR1 is SNHLY, CDR2 FYNNEI. The CDR3 is 15 residues long. V shed 1 base, J shed 5 bases, and the junction held 1 base outside the gene matches. CDR3 amino acids: CASSEVDRDNSPLHF. The CDR3 DNA reads as TGTGCCAGCAGTGAAGTGGACAGGGATAATTCACCCCTCCACTTT.

The chain links TRBV10-3 to TRBJ2-7, with D maybe TRBD1 (6 bases). This CDR3 contains 14 residues. In germline, CDR1 is ENHRY, CDR2 SYGVKD. The germline V and J ends were trimmed by 2 bases and 0 bases, with 8 bases remaining between them. The CDR3 sequence is CAISEPGHSYEQYF. CDR3 DNA: TGTGCCATCAGTGAGCCGGGACACTCCTACGAGCAGTACTTC.

This chain's CDR3 is CASSETAMLYGYTF. The CDR3 nucleotides are TGTGCCAGCAGTGAAACAGCCATGCTATATGGCTACACCTTC. The chain combines TRBV6-1 with TRBJ1-2; D gene unclear. Germline V gene lookup returns CDR1 MNHNS and CDR2 SASEGT. This CDR3 is built from 14 residues. V lost 2 bases and J 5 bases, leaving 12 bases between the germline ends.

The rearrangement joins TRBV6-5 to TRBJ2-5, with TRBD1 identical over 7 bases. The end of the DNA fits TRBJ2-7 better, so the J call may be wrong. This CDR3 is built from 14 residues. The germline V gene has CDR1 MNHEY and CDR2 SVGAGI. For the CDR3, the DNA is TGTGCCAGCAGTTACGGGGACAGCTCCTACGAGCAGTACTTC. Its translation is CASSYGDSSYEQYF.

The chain links TRBV5-1 to TRBJ2-2, with 8 bases identical to TRBD1. V trimming: 8 bases; J trimming: 3 bases; junction bases outside the gene matches: 3. This CDR3 comprises 13 residues. Looked up from germline, CDR1 is SGHRS and CDR2 is YFSETQ. The CDR3 loop is CASQGADTGELFF. The CDR3 nucleotides are TGCGCCAGTCAGGGGGCGGACACCGGGGAGCTGTTTTTT.

The chain combines TRBV19 with TRBJ2-7; D uncertain. Germline CDR1 reads LNHDA; CDR2 reads SQIVND (reference sequence). The CDR3 runs to 14 residues. V was shortened by 3 bases and J by 1 base, with 10 bases between the two germline ends. As DNA, the CDR3 is TGTGCCAGTAGTATGCTCGCAGGTTCCTACGAGCAGTACTTC. Translating gives CASSMLAGSYEQYF. Full variable domain (rest looked up from reference TRBV19 and TRBJ2-7): DGGITQSPKYLFRKEGQNVTLSCEQNLNHDAMYWYRQDPGQGLRLIYYSQIVNDFQKGDIAEGYSVSREKKESFPLTVTSAQKNPTAFYLCASSMLAGSYEQYFGPGTRLTVT.

The chain couples TRBV9 to TRBJ1-1, with a weak D call TRBD1 (6 bases). The CDR3 has 15 residues. The germline CDR1 and CDR2 sequences are SGDLS and YYNGEE. The germline V and J ends were trimmed by 4 bases and 1 base, with 14 bases remaining between them. The CDR3 here is CASSSQTQGNTEAFF. CDR3 coding DNA: TGTGCCAGCAGCTCCCAGACACAGGGGAACACTGAAGCTTTCTTT.

The CDR3 loop is CASSPNNNSPLHF. As DNA, the CDR3 is TGTGCCAGCTCACCAAACAATAATTCACCCCTCCACTTT. J is TRBJ1-6 and V is TRBV18; no definite D call. Germline CDR1 reads KGHSH; CDR2 reads LQKENI. The CDR3 covers 13 residues. Trimming pared 2 bases from V and 5 bases from J, leaving 4 bases between.

This rearrangement joins TRBV4-3 to TRBJ2-1; 12 nucleotides align to TRBD2. Germline CDR1 and CDR2: LGHNA and YSLEER. The ends lost 1 base at V and 3 bases at J; junction bases unmatched: 1. CDR3 size: 16 residues. DNA of the CDR3: TGCGCCAGCAGCCAAGGACTAGCGGGGGACTACAATGAGCAGTTCTTC. The encoded protein is CASSQGLAGDYNEQFF.

The chain recombines TRBV6-1 with TRBJ1-5; D is unclear. This CDR3 is built from 12 residues. In germline, CDR1 is MNHNS, CDR2 SASEGT. The V end was cut by 11 bases, the J end by 3 bases, with 11 bases between. The CDR3 is CAVRESNQPQHF. DNA for the CDR3: TGTGCCGTCCGGGAGTCCAATCAGCCCCAGCATTTT.

V is TRBV29-1 and J is TRBJ2-2; the D gene is possibly TRBD1 (5 bases). This CDR3 spans 16 amino acids. The germline gives CDR1 SQVTM, CDR2 ANQGSEA. V lost 6 bases and J 0 bases, leaving 17 bases between the germline ends. In DNA, the CDR3 is TGCAGCGTGGCAGGACAATCCAGACCGAACACCGGGGAGCTGTTTTTT. This sequence encodes CSVAGQSRPNTGELFF.

Only a few counts were recorded for this clone. The rearrangement uses TRBV28 and TRBJ1-6, with TRBD1 matching over 7 bases. The CDR3 is 15 residues long. V lost 6 bases to trimming and J lost 7 bases; unmatched junction nucleotides: 9. The germline CDR1 and CDR2 sequences are MDHEN and SYDVKM. The CDR3 DNA follows: TGTGCCAGCAGAGCCGGGACAGCGTACAATTCACCCCTCCACTTT. Protein product: CASRAGTAYNSPLHF.

The chain is built from TRBV15 and TRBJ1-1, with a possible D match to TRBD1 (5 bases). The CDR3 covers 14 residues. V was clipped by 1 base and J by 5 bases, with 11 bases between them. CDR1 is LNHNV and CDR2 is YYDKDF in the germline V gene (reference sequence). CDR3: CATSRGGTGTEAFF. The DNA of the CDR3 is TGTGCCACCAGCAGAGGCGGGACGGGGACTGAAGCTTTCTTT.

This clone was counted once. The chain links TRBV2 to TRBJ2-3; possibly TRBD2 for D (5 bases). Germline V lookup: CDR1 SNHLY, CDR2 FYNNEI. The ends were cut back, 6 bases at V and 1 base at J, with 14 bases in the middle. CDR3 size: 15 residues. CDR3 in DNA: TGTGCCAGCAGGGCCATGGCCGGGGGCACAGATACGCAGTATTTT. As protein: CASRAMAGGTDTQYF.

The rearrangement joins TRBV27 to TRBJ2-3; D may be TRBD2 (6 bases). Germline CDR1 and CDR2: MNHEY and SMNVEV (reference sequence). Trimming took off 4 bases at V and 2 bases at J, with 10 bases between the two ends. The CDR3 consists of 14 residues. The CDR3 coding sequence is TGTGCCAGCAGTTCTCTGGACTACACAGATACGCAGTATTTT. Translating it yields CASSSLDYTDTQYF.

V is TRBV11-2 and J is TRBJ2-7, with 11 bases that match TRBD2. There are 17 residues in the CDR3. V trimming: 6 bases; J trimming: 0 bases; junction bases outside the gene matches: 10. Germline values: CDR1 SGHAT, CDR2 FQNNGV. In DNA, the CDR3 is TGTGCCAGCAGGTCTACCGGGACTAGCGGACACTCCTACGAGCAGTACTTC. Protein sequence: CASRSTGTSGHSYEQYF.

This clone was found a few times. This chain links TRBV29-1 with TRBJ2-1, with 7 bases aligning to TRBD2. The CDR3 covers 14 residues. Germline loops: CDR1 SQVTM, CDR2 ANQGSEA. The V and J ends lost 4 bases and 6 bases, in that order; junction bases with no gene match: 9. CDR3 protein: CSVGEGVLINEQFF. The CDR3 DNA follows: TGCAGCGTTGGGGAGGGAGTGCTGATCAATGAGCAGTTCTTC.

Written as DNA, the CDR3 is TGCGCCAGCAGCCAAACCCCACCAGGTTCGAGCTATGGCTACACCTTC. Translation gives CASSQTPPGSSYGYTF. The chain joins TRBV4-1 to TRBJ1-2; no definite D call. Trimming cost V 2 bases and J 4 bases, with 17 bases left between them. The CDR3 is 16 amino acids. Germline CDR1 reads MGHRA; CDR2 reads YSYEKL.

The gene calls are TRBV6-4 and TRBJ1-2; D remains ambiguous. V lost 5 bases and J lost 1, with 11 bases in between. This CDR3 spans 14 amino acids. Germline CDR1 and CDR2: MRHNA and SNTAGT. The CDR3 nucleotides are TGTGCCAGCAGTCCCTCGGAGGGTAACTATGGCTACACCTTC. It translates to CASSPSEGNYGYTF.